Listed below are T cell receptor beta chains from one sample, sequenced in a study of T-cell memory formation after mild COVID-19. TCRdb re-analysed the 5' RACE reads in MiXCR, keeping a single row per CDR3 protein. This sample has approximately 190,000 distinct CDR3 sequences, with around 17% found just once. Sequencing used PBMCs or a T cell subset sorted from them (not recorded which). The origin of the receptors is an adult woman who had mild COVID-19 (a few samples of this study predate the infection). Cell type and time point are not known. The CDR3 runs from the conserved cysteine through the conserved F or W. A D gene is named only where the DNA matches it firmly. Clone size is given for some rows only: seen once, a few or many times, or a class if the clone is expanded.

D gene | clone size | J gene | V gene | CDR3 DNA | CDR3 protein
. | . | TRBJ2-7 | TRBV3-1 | TGTGCCAGCAGCCAAGATCTTTTGTCGGCAGGGCACTCCTACGAGCAGTACTTC | CASSQDLLSAGHSYEQYF
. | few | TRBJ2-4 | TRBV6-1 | TGTGCCAGCAGTGCTGGCGCGTCCAAAAACATTCAGTACTTC | CASSAGASKNIQYF
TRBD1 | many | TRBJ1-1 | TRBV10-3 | TGTGCCATCAGACGACAGGGGGCCTCAGAAGTTGATTTT | CAIRRQGASEVDF
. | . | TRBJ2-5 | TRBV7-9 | TGTGCCAGCAGCTTAGGCGCGGGCCAAATAGAGACCCAGTACTTC | CASSLGAGQIETQYF
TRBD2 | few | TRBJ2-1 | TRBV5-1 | TGCGCCAGCAGCTTGGCCACGGGACTAGCCGCCTACAATGAGCAGTTCTTC | CASSLATGLAAYNEQFF
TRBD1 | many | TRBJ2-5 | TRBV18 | TGTGCCAGCTCACCGGGACAGCAAGAGACCCAGTACTTC | CASSPGQQETQYF
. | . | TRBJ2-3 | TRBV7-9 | TGTGCCAGCACCTCTGGGGGGGCGAATACGCAGTATTTT | CASTSGGANTQYF
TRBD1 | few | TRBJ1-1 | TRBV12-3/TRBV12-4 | TGTGCCAGCATCTTCGGACAGGGGGGGAAAAGGAACACTGAAGCTTTCTTT | CASIFGQGGKRNTEAFF
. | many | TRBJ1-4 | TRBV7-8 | TGTGCCAGCAGCCGGGGGCGGACTAATGAAAAACTGTTTTTT | CASSRGRTNEKLFF
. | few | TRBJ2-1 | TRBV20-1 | TGCAGTGCTAGATCGGCTAGCTCCTACAATGAGCAGTTCTTC | CSARSASSYNEQFF
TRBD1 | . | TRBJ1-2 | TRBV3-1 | TGTGACAGCAGCCAAGACAGGGGGCTAGTCTACACCTTC | CDSSQDRGLVYTF
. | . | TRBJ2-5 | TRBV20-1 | TGCAGTGCTAGTATTGTTGAGACCCAGTACTTC | CSASIVETQYF
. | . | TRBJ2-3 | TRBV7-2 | TGTGCCAGCAGCAGCAGAGAGTCGCAAGCCGATACGCAGTATTTT | CASSSRESQADTQYF
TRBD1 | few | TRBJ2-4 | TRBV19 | TGTGCCAGTAGTACGGACAGGTTGGAGCAGTACTTC | CASSTDRLEQYF
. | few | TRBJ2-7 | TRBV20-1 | TGCAGTGCTGGGACTGGGGGCTACGAGCAGTACTTC | CSAGTGGYEQYF
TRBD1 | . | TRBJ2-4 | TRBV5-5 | TGTGCCAGCAGCCCCTCGGACAGGTTAAAATACATTCAGTACTTC | CASSPSDRLKYIQYF
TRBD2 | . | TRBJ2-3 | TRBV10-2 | TGCGCCAGCAGTGAAGGCGCTAGCGGGGTATCAGATACGCAGTATTTT | CASSEGASGVSDTQYF
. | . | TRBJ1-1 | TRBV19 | TGTGCCAGTAGTCCTCCTGTGGGGGTCACTGAAGCTTTCTTT | CASSPPVGVTEAFF
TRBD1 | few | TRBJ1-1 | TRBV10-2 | TGCGCCAGCAGTGAACACAGGGGTGGCACTGAAGCTTTCTTT | CASSEHRGGTEAFF
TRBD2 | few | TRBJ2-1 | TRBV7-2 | TGTGCCAGCAGCCAGTCCAGCGGGAGGGCAAATGAGCAGTTCTTC | CASSQSSGRANEQFF
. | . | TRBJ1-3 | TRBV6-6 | TGTGCCAGCAGTGCACAGGAACGCTCTGGAAACACCATATATTTT | CASSAQERSGNTIYF
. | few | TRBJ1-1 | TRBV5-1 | TGCGCCAGCAGCTTGGGATTTCAAGCTTTCTTT | CASSLGFQAFF
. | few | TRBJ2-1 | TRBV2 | TGTGCCTGCAGGGAGCTCGGCAATGAGCAGTTCTTC | CACRELGNEQFF
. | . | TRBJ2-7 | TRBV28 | TGTGCCAGCAGTTTCCCCCTCAGGAGCTCCTACGAGCAGTACTTC | CASSFPLRSSYEQYF
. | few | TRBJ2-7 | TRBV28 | TGTGCCAGCAGGTCAGACCCCTCTTCCGAGCAGTACTTC | CASRSDPSSEQYF
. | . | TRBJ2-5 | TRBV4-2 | TGTGCCAGCAGCCAAGACAAGTTTACGGAGACCCAGTACTTC | CASSQDKFTETQYF
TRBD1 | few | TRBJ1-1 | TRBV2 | TGTGCCAGGGGACAGGGATACACTGAAGCTTTCTTT | CARGQGYTEAFF
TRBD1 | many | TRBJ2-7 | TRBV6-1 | TGTGCCAGCAGGGACAGGGGGCGTTACGAGCAGTACTTC | CASRDRGRYEQYF
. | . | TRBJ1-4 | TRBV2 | TGTGCCAGCAGTTACGTGGTTGAAAAACTGTTTTTT | CASSYVVEKLFF
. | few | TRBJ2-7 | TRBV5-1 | TGCGCCAGCAGCTTTGAAAGCCGCTCCTACGAGCAGTACTTC | CASSFESRSYEQYF
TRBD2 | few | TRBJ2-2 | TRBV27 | TGTGCCAGCAGTGACGGGACTAGCGGGGGGCAGAACACCGGGGAGCTGTTTTTT | CASSDGTSGGQNTGELFF
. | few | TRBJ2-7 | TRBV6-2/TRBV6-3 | TGTGCCAGCAGTTACTCATCAGCGGTATCCTACGAGCAGTACTTC | CASSYSSAVSYEQYF
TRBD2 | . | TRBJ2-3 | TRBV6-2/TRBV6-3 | TGTGCCAGCAGCTCCACCGCTTATGTAGCGGGAGGCACAGATACGCAGTATTTT | CASSSTAYVAGGTDTQYF
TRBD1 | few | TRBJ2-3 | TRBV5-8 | TGTGCCAGCACCCTCCGGGACAGGGCAACAGATACGCAGTATTTT | CASTLRDRATDTQYF
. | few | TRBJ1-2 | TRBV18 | TGTGCCAGCTCACCACCAGGAACCCCTCGAGGAGACGGCTACACCTTC | CASSPPGTPRGDGYTF
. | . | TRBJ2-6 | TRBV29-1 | TGCAGCGACCAAGCGTTAGATGGGGCCAACGTCCTGACTTTC | CSDQALDGANVLTF
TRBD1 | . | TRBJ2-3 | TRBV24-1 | TGTGCCACCAGTGGCCTGATCGGGACAGGGAGCACAGATACGCAGTATTTT | CATSGLIGTGSTDTQYF
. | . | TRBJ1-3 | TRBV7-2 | TGTGCCAGCACCCGAGACCGTTCACTCCACTCTGGAAACACCATATATTTT | CASTRDRSLHSGNTIYF
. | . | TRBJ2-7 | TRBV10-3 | TGTGCCATCAAGGAGCCGGTTACCTACGAGCAGTACTTC | CAIKEPVTYEQYF
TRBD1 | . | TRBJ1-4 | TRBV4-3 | TGCGCCAGCAGCCGCCGGGTTGGGACAGGGGATGAAAAACTGTTTTTT | CASSRRVGTGDEKLFF
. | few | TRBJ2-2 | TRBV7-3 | TGTGCCAGCAGCTTAAAGGGAGGCCCCGGGGAGCTGTTTTTT | CASSLKGGPGELFF
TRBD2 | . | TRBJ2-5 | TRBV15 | TGTGCCACCAGCAGAGATTCCCTCCTAGCGGGACCCGGGGCCCAGTACTTC | CATSRDSLLAGPGAQYF
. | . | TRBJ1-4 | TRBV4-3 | TGCGCCAGCGCGGGGGGATCGTCAACTAATGAAAAACTGTTTTTT | CASAGGSSTNEKLFF
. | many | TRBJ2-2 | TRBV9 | TGTGCCAGCAGCGTAAATACCAACACCGGGGAGCTGTTTTTT | CASSVNTNTGELFF
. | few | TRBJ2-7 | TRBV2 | TGTGCCAGCAGTGAAAGGCTTCAGGGGACCTACGAGCAGTACTTC | CASSERLQGTYEQYF
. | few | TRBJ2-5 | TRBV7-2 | TGTGCCAGCAGCTTAGCGGTTTTGGGAGAGACCCAGTACTTC | CASSLAVLGETQYF
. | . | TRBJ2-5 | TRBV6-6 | TGTGCCAGCAGGATGTGGCAGCAAGAGACCCAGTACTTC | CASRMWQQETQYF
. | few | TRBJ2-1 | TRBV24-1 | TGTGCCACCGGAGTCGGACGGAGCTCCTACAATGAGCAGTTCTTC | CATGVGRSSYNEQFF
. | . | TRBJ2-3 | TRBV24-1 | TGTGCCACCAGGACAGGAAGTTTGGGGGATACGCAGTATTTT | CATRTGSLGDTQYF